One and the same sample provided the 26 T cell receptor beta chains below, sequenced in a study of blood T cell repertoires in COVID-19. Some clones are missing from TCRdb's copy, which holds only in-frame ones; the method was immunoSEQ multiplex PCR. The table shows fewer than 300,000 clones, with around 82% occurring only once. Material: peripheral blood. The receptors derive from a woman aged 45-59 years who had recovered from COVID-19.

The V call is TRBV28, the J call TRBJ2-3; TRBD1 is a possible D gene (6 bases). The germline gives CDR1 MDHEN, CDR2 SYDVKM. This CDR3 spans 15 amino acids. Deletions cut 6 bases from V and 1 base from J, with 14 bases between. CDR3 region: CASSNIEGGTDTQYF. The CDR3 DNA reads as TGTGCCAGCAGCAACATCGAGGGGGGCACAGATACGCAGTATTTT.

The V call is TRBV18, the J call TRBJ2-7; D gene ambiguous. Germline values: CDR1 KGHSH, CDR2 LQKENI. With 3 bases removed from V and 4 bases from J, the gap between germline ends came to 13 bases. The CDR3 loop spans 14 amino acids. This CDR3 reads CASSPPSRAYEQYF. The CDR3, as DNA: TGTGCCAGCTCACCTCCGTCCCGAGCTTACGAGCAGTACTTC. The complete variable domain, with remaining parts taken from reference TRBV18 and TRBJ2-7, reads NAGVMQNPRHLVRRRGQEARLRCSPMKGHSHVYWYRQLPEEGLKFMVYLQKENIIDESGMPKERFSAEFPKEGPSILRIQQVVRGDSAAYFCASSPPSRAYEQYFGPGTRLTVT.

V is TRBV7-8 and J is TRBJ2-3; 7 nucleotides line up with TRBD2. CDR3 length: 15 residues. CDR1 SGHVS and CDR2 FQNEAQ come from the germline V gene. The ends lost 7 bases at V and 7 bases at J; junction bases unmatched: 14. In DNA form, the CDR3 reads TGTGCCAGCACCCCTGCGAGCGGGATTGTAAATACGCAGTATTTT. Protein: CASTPASGIVNTQYF. Complete variable domain (other parts from reference TRBV7-8 and TRBJ2-3): GAGVSQSPRYKVAKRGQDVALRCDPISGHVSLFWYQQALGQGPEFLTYFQNEAQLDKSGLPSDRFFAERPEGSVSTLKIQRTQQEDSAVYLCASTPASGIVNTQYFGPGTRLTVL.

V and J are TRBV10-3 and TRBJ2-3; tentatively, D is TRBD1 (5 bases). The germline CDR1 and CDR2 sequences are ENHRY and SYGVKD. The CDR3 runs to 13 residues. V shed 6 bases and J shed 11 bases, with 18 bases lying between them. The CDR3 protein is CAISVTERGVQYF. CDR3 nucleotides: TGTGCCATCAGCGTGACGGAAAGGGGTGTGCAGTATTTT.

The rearrangement links TRBV19 to TRBJ1-5; 8 bases align to TRBD1. CDR3 length: 15 residues. Unmatched junction bases numbered 5, after V lost 4 bases and J lost 3 bases. Germline V gene data show CDR1 as LNHDA and CDR2 as SQIVND (reference sequence). CDR3 sequence (DNA): TGTGCCAGTAGTACCCTCCAGGGGGCCAATCAGCCCCAGCATTTT. Residues: CASSTLQGANQPQHF. Using reference TRBV19 and TRBJ1-5 for the parts outside the CDR3, the full variable domain is DGGITQSPKYLFRKEGQNVTLSCEQNLNHDAMYWYRQDPGQGLRLIYYSQIVNDFQKGDIAEGYSVSREKKESFPLTVTSAQKNPTAFYLCASSTLQGANQPQHFGDGTRLSIL.

The gene calls are TRBV3-1 (or the pseudogene TRBV3-2) and TRBJ2-3, with no clear D. Germline V gene lookup returns CDR1 LGHDT and CDR2 YNNKEL (reference sequence). The germline V and J ends were trimmed by 4 bases and 1 base, with 6 bases remaining between them. CDR3 length: 13 amino acids. The chain's CDR3 is CASSLQGTDTQYF. In DNA form, the CDR3 reads TGTGCCAGCAGCCTCCAGGGCACAGATACGCAGTATTTT.

The chain uses TRBV3-1 (or the pseudogene TRBV3-2) and TRBJ1-6; the D is unclear. The germline gives CDR1 LGHDT, CDR2 YNNKEL (reference sequence). Trimming removed 1 base at V and 5 bases at J, with 12 bases between. The CDR3 contains 16 residues. The chain's CDR3 is CASSQAYISNNSPLHF. The CDR3 DNA sequence: TGTGCCAGCAGCCAAGCTTACATTTCGAATAATTCACCCCTCCACTTT.

This clone was observed a single time. CDR3 protein: CASSQGFGTARTEAFF. The CDR3 DNA follows: TGTGCCAGCAGCCAAGGTTTCGGGACAGCGAGAACTGAAGCTTTCTTT. The chain joins TRBV14 to TRBJ1-1, with 7 bases fitting TRBD1. The CDR3 loop spans 16 amino acids. The trim removed 1 base at V and 5 bases at J, leaving 10 bases unmatched. Germline CDR1 reads SGHDN; CDR2 reads FVKESK.

V usage is TRBV19 and J usage is TRBJ1-2; 8 nucleotides agree with TRBD1. Germline V gene sequence: CDR1 LNHDA, CDR2 SQIVND (reference sequence). V was pared by 7 bases and J by 3 bases, with 4 bases of the junction left unmatched. The CDR3 has 13 amino acids. This chain's CDR3 is CASTRGQDYGYTF. CDR3 bases: TGTGCCAGTACCCGGGGACAGGACTATGGCTACACCTTC.

CDR3 protein: CASSFPGGGTEAFF. CDR3 coding DNA: TGTGCCAGCAGCTTCCCCGGCGGAGGCACTGAAGCTTTCTTT. The chain carries TRBV7-9 and TRBJ1-1; D is uncertain. The V gene's germline CDR1 is SEHNR and CDR2 FQNEAQ (reference sequence). Between the trimmed V and J ends, which lost 3 bases and 4 bases, there was a span of 12 bases. This CDR3 region has 14 residues.

The V gene is TRBV19, the J gene TRBJ1-3; TRBD1 matches 8 bases. Losses at the gene ends were 2 bases for V and 4 bases for J; bases not matched to a gene: 7. The CDR3 is 16 residues long. Germline assignment: CDR1 LNHDA and CDR2 SQIVND (reference sequence). This CDR3 reads CASSIPRQGAGNTIYF. In DNA form, the CDR3 reads TGTGCCAGTAGTATACCGCGGCAGGGGGCAGGAAACACCATATATTTT.

This chain links TRBV7-9 with TRBJ2-4; a possible D gene is TRBD2 (5 bases). Trimming pared 5 bases from V and 5 bases from J, leaving 16 bases between. CDR3 length equals 15 residues. Germline CDR1 reads SEHNR; CDR2 reads FQNEAQ (reference sequence). CDR3 amino acids: CASSRTQEGQNIQYF. The CDR3 nucleotides read TGTGCCAGCAGCCGAACTCAAGAGGGTCAAAACATTCAGTACTTC.

The chain joins TRBV4-2 to TRBJ2-3; 10 bases fit TRBD2. CDR1 LGHNA and CDR2 YNFKEQ come from the germline V gene. J was trimmed by 5 bases and V by 3 bases; bases with no gene match: 8. The CDR3 is 16 amino acids. This CDR3 reads CASSQNSGRLQDTQYF. For the CDR3, the DNA is TGTGCCAGCAGCCAGAATAGCGGGAGGCTCCAAGATACGCAGTATTTT.

V and J are TRBV7-3 and TRBJ1-5, with D unclear. The CDR3 extends over 13 amino acids. CDR1 is SGHTA and CDR2 is FQGTGA in the germline V gene. With 8 bases removed from V and 3 bases from J, the gap between germline ends came to 11 bases. The CDR3 protein is CASATSYNQPQHF. In nucleotides, the CDR3 is TGTGCCAGCGCCACCTCCTACAATCAGCCCCAGCATTTT.

This chain joins TRBV30 and TRBJ1-6, with 9 bases fitting TRBD1. V dropped 3 bases and J dropped 2; count of bases not matched to a gene: 5. The length of the CDR3 is 16 residues. The germline gives CDR1 GTSNPN, CDR2 SVGIG (reference sequence). DNA for the CDR3: TGTGCCTGGAGGCGCAACAGGGGGCCCTATAATTCACCCCTCCACTTT. Translation gives CAWRRNRGPYNSPLHF.

The rearrangement links TRBV6-6 to TRBJ1-2; D may be TRBD1 (6 bases). V lost 4 bases, J lost 8 bases, and 20 bases lay in between. This CDR3 spans 15 amino acids. The germline V gene has CDR1 MNHNY and CDR2 SVGAGI (reference sequence). CDR3 residues: CASSWDRDKSGGYTF. CDR3 nucleotide sequence: TGTGCCAGCAGTTGGGACCGGGACAAGTCGGGAGGCTACACCTTC.

The chain links TRBV6-1 to TRBJ2-5; 7 bases line up with TRBD2. V was clipped by 1 base and J by 2 bases; unmatched bases: 4. The germline V gene has CDR1 MNHNS and CDR2 SASEGT. The CDR3 sequence is 15 residues long. The CDR3 DNA reads as TGTGCCAGCAGTGAAGTTGGGGGACTACAAGAGACCCAGTACTTC. It yields the protein CASSEVGGLQETQYF.

The chain joins TRBV28 to TRBJ2-4; 10 bases are a match to TRBD2. The CDR3 spans 15 residues. Trimming removed 5 bases from V and 3 bases from J; junction bases left unmatched: 4. The germline gives CDR1 MDHEN, CDR2 SYDVKM. This CDR3 is CASSQREGGKNIQYF. CDR3 bases: TGTGCCAGCAGTCAGCGGGAGGGAGGCAAAAACATTCAGTACTTC.

This chain connects TRBV19 to TRBJ1-2, with a weak D call TRBD1 (5 bases). CDR3 length: 16 amino acids. Germline CDR1 and CDR2: LNHDA and SQIVND (reference sequence). V lost 3 bases and J 2 bases, leaving 16 bases between the germline ends. The CDR3 loop is CASSIGRPGGNYGYTF. The CDR3 coding sequence is TGTGCCAGTAGTATCGGGCGTCCGGGGGGGAACTATGGCTACACCTTC.

This chain uses TRBV3-1 (or the pseudogene TRBV3-2) with TRBJ1-4; a possible D gene is TRBD1 (5 bases). Trimming took 1 base from V and 3 from J, leaving 18 bases between them. The CDR3 length is 18 residues. Germline V gene lookup returns CDR1 LGHDT and CDR2 YNNKEL (reference sequence). The CDR3, as DNA: TGTGCCAGCAGCCAAGTTCAAGGGCAGGGCCGCTCTAATGAAAAACTGTTTTTT. Translating gives CASSQVQGQGRSNEKLFF.

This clone was found a few times. The J gene is TRBJ1-5, the V gene TRBV28; 7 nucleotides agree with TRBD1. This CDR3 region has 13 residues. Trimming cost V 10 bases and J 3 bases; bases outside gene matches: 6. Germline CDR1 is MDHEN and CDR2 is SYDVKM. CDR3 in DNA: TGTGCCACCCTGGGACAGAACAATCAGCCCCAGCATTTT. Translated: CATLGQNNQPQHF.

On this clone: Other DNA sequences in this sample translate to the same CDR3. The gene calls are TRBV7-3 and TRBJ2-5, with 9 nucleotides matching TRBD1. The CDR3 contains 14 residues. V was clipped by 3 bases and J by 5 bases; unmatched bases: 4. The germline V gene encodes CDR1 SGHTA and CDR2 FQGTGA. CDR3 sequence reads: CASSLTGGLETQYF. The CDR3 region has the DNA TGTGCCAGCAGCTTGACAGGGGGTTTGGAGACCCAGTACTTC.

This chain uses TRBV7-9 with TRBJ1-2; no firm D call. Germline V gene lookup returns CDR1 SEHNR and CDR2 FQNEAQ (reference sequence). With 5 bases removed from V and 6 bases from J, the gap between germline ends came to 19 bases. The CDR3 runs to 15 residues. CDR3 protein: CASSRGLGGLDGYTF. The CDR3 DNA reads TGTGCCAGCAGCCGCGGGTTGGGTGGTTTGGATGGCTACACCTTC.

V and J are TRBV7-8 and TRBJ1-6, with a weak D call TRBD1 (5 bases). CDR1 and CDR2 (germline): SGHVS, FQNEAQ. The CDR3 runs 15 residues. Trimming cost V 1 base and J 3 bases, with 7 bases left between them. The CDR3, as DNA: TGTGCCAGCAGCTTAGAAGACAGCTATAATTCACCCCTCCACTTT. Translation gives CASSLEDSYNSPLHF.

V usage is TRBV27 and J usage is TRBJ1-6; weak D call: TRBD1 (6 bases). With 9 bases removed from V and 7 bases from J, the gap between germline ends came to 13 bases. Per the germline V gene, CDR1 is MNHEY and CDR2 is SMNVEV (reference sequence). This CDR3 comprises 13 residues. The CDR3 DNA sequence: TGTGCCAGGTACAGGGACCTGAATTCACCCCTCCACTTT. Encoded protein: CARYRDLNSPLHF.

CDR3 DNA sequence: TGTGCCAGCAGCCCCTTCGTTGGCGGGAGATCTGGAAACACCATATATTTT. It is translated as CASSPFVGGRSGNTIYF. The chain has TRBV9 and TRBJ1-3; D ambiguous. V shed 4 bases and J shed 1 base, with 18 bases lying between them. The CDR3 totals 17 residues. CDR1 is SGDLS and CDR2 is YYNGEE in the germline V gene.